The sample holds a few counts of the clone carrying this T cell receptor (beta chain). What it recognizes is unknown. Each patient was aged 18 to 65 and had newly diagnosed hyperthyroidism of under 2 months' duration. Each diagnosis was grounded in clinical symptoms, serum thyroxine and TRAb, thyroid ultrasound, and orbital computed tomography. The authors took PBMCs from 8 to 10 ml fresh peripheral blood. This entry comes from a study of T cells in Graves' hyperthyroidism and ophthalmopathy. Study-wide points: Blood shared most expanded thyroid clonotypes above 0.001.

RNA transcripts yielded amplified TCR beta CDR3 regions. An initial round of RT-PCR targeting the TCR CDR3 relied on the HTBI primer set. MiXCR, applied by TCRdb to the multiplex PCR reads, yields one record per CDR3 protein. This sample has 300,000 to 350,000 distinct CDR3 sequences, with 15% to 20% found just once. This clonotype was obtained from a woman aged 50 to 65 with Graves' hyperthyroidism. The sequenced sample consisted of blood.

CDR3 in amino acids: CASSLSTTKAGELFF. The CDR3 nucleotides are TGCGCCAGCAGCTTGTCGACAACCAAGGCCGGGGAGCTGTTTTTT. The gene calls are TRBV5-1 and TRBJ2-2; D is unclear. Trimming pared 1 base from V and 6 bases from J, leaving 13 bases between. CDR1 is SGHRS and CDR2 is YFSETQ in the germline V gene. The CDR3 extends over 15 amino acids.